The rows below give T cell receptor beta chains drawn from one sample of a study of PD-1 blockade in classical Hodgkin lymphoma. Clones were read by immunoSEQ multiplex PCR, and TCRdb kept only the in-frame ones, dropping some. The data contain some 22,000 clones, 72% of them seen just once; the ten biggest clones take up over 0.95%. The material sequenced was CD4+ T cells from blood, taken before the fourth cycle of nivolumab. All receptors come from a human donor with classical Hodgkin lymphoma. Both conserved end residues are part of each CDR3. Fields, in order: J gene, D gene, V gene, clone size, CDR3 DNA, CDR3 protein. A D gene is named only where the DNA matches it firmly. The size of a clone is reported for some rows only, either as once, few or many, or as a class for expanded clones.

TRBJ2-1 | . | TRBV18 | . | TGTGCCAGCTCACCACGGCTGGACAGCTACAATGAGCAGTTCTTC | CASSPRLDSYNEQFF
TRBJ1-6 | . | TRBV4-1 | . | TGCGCCAGCAGCCAAACCAACTCCTATAATTCACCCCTCCACTTT | CASSQTNSYNSPLHF
TRBJ2-1 | TRBD2 | TRBV2 | . | TGTGCCAGCAGATGGGGGGGAGGTCTAGCCGATGAGCAGTTCTTC | CASRWGGGLADEQFF
TRBJ1-1 | . | TRBV19 | . | TGTGCCACCGCGAGTCTGGGGAATGAAGCTTTCTTT | CATASLGNEAFF
TRBJ1-4 | . | TRBV18 | . | TGTGCCAGCTCACCCAGGGACCGAGCAACTAATGAAAAACTGTTTTTT | CASSPRDRATNEKLFF
TRBJ2-5 | . | TRBV28 | . | TGTGCCAGCAGTTTGAGAGACCCTCTAGAGACCCAGTACTTC | CASSLRDPLETQYF
TRBJ1-6 | TRBD1 | TRBV30 | . | TGTGCCTGGGCCGGGACAGGGGAATCACCCCTCCACTTT | CAWAGTGESPLHF
TRBJ1-3 | . | TRBV28 | . | TGTGCCAGCAGTTTCCCACAGGGAGCCGGAAACACCATATATTTT | CASSFPQGAGNTIYF
TRBJ1-1 | . | TRBV2 | . | TGTGCCAGCAGTTTCGAACAGGGGAACACTGAAGCTTTCTTT | CASSFEQGNTEAFF
TRBJ2-5 | . | TRBV14 | . | TGTGCCAGCAGTCGGGGATCAGGGTTCGAGACCCAGTACTTC | CASSRGSGFETQYF
TRBJ1-2 | . | TRBV7-2 | . | TGTGCCAGCAGCTTAGACCTGCGCGGGCATGGCTACACCTTC | CASSLDLRGHGYTF
TRBJ1-4 | TRBD1 | TRBV7-9 | . | TGTGCCAGCAGCCCCAGGGGGCGAATGGGTGAAAAACTGTTTTTT | CASSPRGRMGEKLFF
TRBJ2-2 | . | TRBV7-2 | . | TGTGCCAGCAGCCCGACAAACACCGGGGAGCTGTTTTTT | CASSPTNTGELFF
TRBJ2-6 | . | TRBV7-9 | . | TGTGCCAGCAGCTTAGACAGGAGGTCAGTTGTTCTGACTTTC | CASSLDRRSVVLTF
TRBJ2-1 | . | TRBV10-3 | . | TGTGCCATCAGTGAGTCGGGGCTCGGTGAGCAGTTCTTC | CAISESGLGEQFF
TRBJ1-2 | . | TRBV5-1 | few | TGCGCCAGCAGCTTTTTCGGTCAGGCCATTTCCCCACCCTATGGCTACACCTTC | CASSFFGQAISPPYGYTF
TRBJ2-1 | TRBD2 | TRBV4-2 | . | TGTGCCAGCAGCCAAGCCCTCACTAGCGGGGGGGACGGTGAGCAGTTCTTC | CASSQALTSGGDGEQFF
TRBJ1-1 | . | TRBV5-4 | . | TGTGCCAGCAGCTTTTGGAGGGGTGGGAGTCCTGACACTGAAGCTTTCTTT | CASSFWRGGSPDTEAFF
TRBJ2-7 | . | TRBV13 | few | TGTGCCAGCAGTACTGACTCCCTTGCCTACGAGCAGTACTTC | CASSTDSLAYEQYF
TRBJ1-1 | . | TRBV7-9 | once | TGTGCCAGCAGCCCAGAGAACACTGAAGCTTTCTTT | CASSPENTEAFF
TRBJ1-6 | . | TRBV5-6 | few | TGTGCCAGCAGCTTGGAGGTTGCCGGGCTAAGGAATTCACCCCTCCACTTT | CASSLEVAGLRNSPLHF
TRBJ1-1 | . | TRBV11-2 | . | TGTGCCAGCAGCTTAGGCCAGCTAAACACTGAAGCTTTCTTT | CASSLGQLNTEAFF
TRBJ2-3 | . | TRBV7-9 | . | TGTGCCAGCAGCCCGGGGTCACAGTTCACAGATACGCAGTATTTT | CASSPGSQFTDTQYF
TRBJ2-2 | . | TRBV29-1 | . | TGCAGCGTTCGCCGGGGCATCGGGGAGCTGTTTTTT | CSVRRGIGELFF
TRBJ1-4 | . | TRBV18 | . | TGTGCCAGCTCATCTCCCACCACAACTAATGAAAAACTGTTTTTT | CASSSPTTTNEKLFF
TRBJ1-1 | TRBD1 | TRBV7-8 | . | TGTGCCAGCAGCCCCCGACGAAGGGGGCTGATGAGAGACACTGAAGCTTTCTTT | CASSPRRRGLMRDTEAFF
TRBJ2-7 | . | TRBV27 | . | TGTGCCAGCAGTTTCCTACTAGGGGGCTACGAGCAGTACTTC | CASSFLLGGYEQYF
TRBJ1-1 | . | TRBV11-3 | . | TGTGCCAGCAGCTTAGGTGGCTGGGATACTGAAGCTTTCTTT | CASSLGGWDTEAFF
TRBJ1-2 | TRBD1 | TRBV7-6 | . | TGTGCCAGCAGCTTAGGTCCCGGGACAGGGTTTGGCTACACCTTC | CASSLGPGTGFGYTF
TRBJ2-7 | . | TRBV18 | . | TGTGCCAGCTCCCCAAGACAGGACCACGAGCAGTACTTC | CASSPRQDHEQYF
TRBJ1-1 | . | TRBV5-1 | . | TGCGCCAGCAGCTTGGTGGGAGACACTGAAGCTTTCTTT | CASSLVGDTEAFF
TRBJ2-3 | TRBD1 | TRBV18 | . | TGTGCCAGCTCACCCTCGACAGGGACAGATACGCAGTATTTT | CASSPSTGTDTQYF
TRBJ1-2 | . | TRBV19 | . | TGTGCCAGTAGTATCCAACAATCGGCAGCATCCTTGAACTATGGCTACACCTTC | CASSIQQSAASLNYGYTF
TRBJ2-5 | . | TRBV20-1 | . | TGCAGTGCCAGCCGGTCAGAGACCCAGTACTTC | CSASRSETQYF
TRBJ2-2 | . | TRBV14 | . | TGTGCCAGCAGCCATTCCGGGGAGCTGTTTTTT | CASSHSGELFF
TRBJ2-7 | . | TRBV7-2 | . | TGTGCCAGCAGCTTATTCGATTACAACGAGCAGTACTTC | CASSLFDYNEQYF
TRBJ1-1 | . | TRBV13 | . | TGTGCCAGCAGCTTATATGGCGGACAGATTGAAGCTTTCTTT | CASSLYGGQIEAFF
TRBJ2-3 | . | TRBV25-1 | . | TGTGCCAGCAGTCCCCCCGGGGAGCAGAGAGCACAGTATTTT | CASSPPGEQRAQYF
TRBJ2-1 | TRBD2 | TRBV7-3 | . | TGTGCCAGCAGCTTCTTTAGCGGGGGGAAAAATGAGCAGTTCTTC | CASSFFSGGKNEQFF
TRBJ1-5 | . | TRBV6-1 | . | TGTGCCAGCAGTGACACTAGCTATCAGCCCCAGCATTTT | CASSDTSYQPQHF
TRBJ2-3 | . | TRBV29-1 | . | TGCAGCGTTGAAGGGCCTTTTTGGCCGTTGGATACGCAGTATTTT | CSVEGPFWPLDTQYF
TRBJ2-7 | . | TRBV6-1 | few | TGTGCCAGCAGTGAAAACCGGTACGAGCAGTACTTC | CASSENRYEQYF
TRBJ2-7 | . | TRBV7-2 | . | TGTGCCAGCAGCTTTGGCAGGACCGGGGAGCAGTACTTC | CASSFGRTGEQYF
TRBJ2-1 | TRBD1 | TRBV2 | few | TGTGCCAGCAGTGGCCGACAGGGGAGAGCGAATGAGCAGTTCTTC | CASSGRQGRANEQFF
TRBJ2-3 | . | TRBV7-2 | . | TGTGCCAGCAGCCTCTTTGGGACAACGACGACAGATACGCAGTATTTT | CASSLFGTTTTDTQYF